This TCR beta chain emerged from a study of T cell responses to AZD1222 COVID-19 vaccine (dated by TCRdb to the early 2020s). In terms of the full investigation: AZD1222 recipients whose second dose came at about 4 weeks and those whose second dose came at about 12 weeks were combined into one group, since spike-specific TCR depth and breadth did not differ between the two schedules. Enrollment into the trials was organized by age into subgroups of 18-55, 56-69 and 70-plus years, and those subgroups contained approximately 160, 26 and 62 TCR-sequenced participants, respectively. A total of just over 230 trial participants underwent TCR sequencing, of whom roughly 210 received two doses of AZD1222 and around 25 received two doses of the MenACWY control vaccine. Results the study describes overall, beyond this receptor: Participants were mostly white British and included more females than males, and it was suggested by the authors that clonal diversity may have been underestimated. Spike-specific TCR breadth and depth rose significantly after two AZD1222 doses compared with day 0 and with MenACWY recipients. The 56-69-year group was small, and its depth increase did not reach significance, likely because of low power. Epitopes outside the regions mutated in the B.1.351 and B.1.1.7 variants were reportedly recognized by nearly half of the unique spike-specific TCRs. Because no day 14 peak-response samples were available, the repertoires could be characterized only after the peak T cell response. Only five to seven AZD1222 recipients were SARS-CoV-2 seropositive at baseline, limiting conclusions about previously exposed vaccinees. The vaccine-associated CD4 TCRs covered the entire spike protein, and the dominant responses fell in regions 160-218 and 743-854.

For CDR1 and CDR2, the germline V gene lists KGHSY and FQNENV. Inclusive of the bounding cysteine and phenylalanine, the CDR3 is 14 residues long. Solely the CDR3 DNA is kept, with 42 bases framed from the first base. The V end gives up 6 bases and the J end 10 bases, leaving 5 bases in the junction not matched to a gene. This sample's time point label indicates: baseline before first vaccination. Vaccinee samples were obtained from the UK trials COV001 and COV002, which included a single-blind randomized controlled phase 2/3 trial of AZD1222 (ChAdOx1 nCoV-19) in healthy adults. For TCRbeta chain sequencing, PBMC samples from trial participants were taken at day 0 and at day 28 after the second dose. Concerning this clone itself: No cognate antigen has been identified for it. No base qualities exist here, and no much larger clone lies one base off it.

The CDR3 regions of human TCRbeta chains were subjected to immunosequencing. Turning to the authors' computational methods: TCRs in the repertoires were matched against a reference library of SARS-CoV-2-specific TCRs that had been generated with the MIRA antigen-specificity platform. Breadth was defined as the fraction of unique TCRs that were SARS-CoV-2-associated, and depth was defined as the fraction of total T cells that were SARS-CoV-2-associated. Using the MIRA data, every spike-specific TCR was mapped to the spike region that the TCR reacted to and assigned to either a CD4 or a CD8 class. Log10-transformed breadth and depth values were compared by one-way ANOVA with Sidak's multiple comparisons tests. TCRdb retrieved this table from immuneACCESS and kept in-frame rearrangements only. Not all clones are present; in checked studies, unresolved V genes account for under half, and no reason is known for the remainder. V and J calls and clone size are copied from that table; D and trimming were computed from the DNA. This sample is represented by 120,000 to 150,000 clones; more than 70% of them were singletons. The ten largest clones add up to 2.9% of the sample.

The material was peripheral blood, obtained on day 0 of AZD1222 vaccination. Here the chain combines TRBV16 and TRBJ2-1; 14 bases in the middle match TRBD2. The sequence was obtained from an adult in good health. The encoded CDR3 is CASSGTSGRREQFF. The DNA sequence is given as TGTGCCAGCAGTGGGACTAGCGGGAGACGGGAGCAGTTCTTC.